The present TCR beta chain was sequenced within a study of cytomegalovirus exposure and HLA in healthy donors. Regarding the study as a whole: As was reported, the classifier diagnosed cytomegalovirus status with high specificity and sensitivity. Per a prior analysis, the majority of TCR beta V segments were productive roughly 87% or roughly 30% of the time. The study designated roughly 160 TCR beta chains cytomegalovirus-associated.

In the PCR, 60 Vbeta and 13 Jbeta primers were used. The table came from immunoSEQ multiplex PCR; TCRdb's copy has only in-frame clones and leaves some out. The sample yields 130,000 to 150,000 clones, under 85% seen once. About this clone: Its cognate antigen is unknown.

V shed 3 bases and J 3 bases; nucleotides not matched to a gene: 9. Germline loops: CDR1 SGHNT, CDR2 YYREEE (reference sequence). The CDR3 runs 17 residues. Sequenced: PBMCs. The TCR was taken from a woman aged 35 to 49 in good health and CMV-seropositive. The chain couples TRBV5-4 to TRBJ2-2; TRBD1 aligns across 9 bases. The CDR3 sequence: CASSWKSGTGYTGELFF. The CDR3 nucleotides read TGTGCCAGCAGCTGGAAATCCGGGACAGGGTACACCGGGGAGCTGTTTTTT.